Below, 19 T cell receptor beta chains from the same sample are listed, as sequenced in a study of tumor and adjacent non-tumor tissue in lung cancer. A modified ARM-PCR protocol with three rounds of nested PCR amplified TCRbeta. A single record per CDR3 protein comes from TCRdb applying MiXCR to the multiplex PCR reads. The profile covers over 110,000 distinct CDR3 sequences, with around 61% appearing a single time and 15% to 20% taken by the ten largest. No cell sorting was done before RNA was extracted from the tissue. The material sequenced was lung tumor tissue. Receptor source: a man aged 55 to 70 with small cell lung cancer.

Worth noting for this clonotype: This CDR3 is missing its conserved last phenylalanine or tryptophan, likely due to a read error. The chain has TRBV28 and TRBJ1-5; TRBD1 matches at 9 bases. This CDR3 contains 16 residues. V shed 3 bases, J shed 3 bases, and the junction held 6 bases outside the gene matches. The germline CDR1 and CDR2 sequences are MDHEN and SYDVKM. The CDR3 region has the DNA TGTGCCAGCAGTTTCAGAGGACAGGGGACCAATCAGCCCCAGCATTTA. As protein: CASSFRGQGTNQPQHL.

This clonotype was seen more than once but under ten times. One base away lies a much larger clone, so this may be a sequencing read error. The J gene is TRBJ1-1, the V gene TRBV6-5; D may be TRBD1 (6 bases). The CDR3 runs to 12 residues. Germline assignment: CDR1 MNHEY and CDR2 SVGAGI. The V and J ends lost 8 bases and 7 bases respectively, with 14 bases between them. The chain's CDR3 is CASSPGVGEAFF. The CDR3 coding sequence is TGTGCCAGCTCGCCAGGGGTCGGTGAAGCTTTCTTT.

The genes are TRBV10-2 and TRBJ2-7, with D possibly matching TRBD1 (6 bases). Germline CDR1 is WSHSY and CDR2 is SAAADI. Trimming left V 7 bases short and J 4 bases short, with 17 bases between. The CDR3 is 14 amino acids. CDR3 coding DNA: TGCGCCAGCAAGGGACAAAACGACCCTTACGAGCAGTACTTC. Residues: CASKGQNDPYEQYF.

The CDR3 region has the DNA TGTGCCAGCAGCAGGGAAGCCCCCCCCGATAGGCAATATTTT. Translation: CASSREAPPDRQYF. This chain uses TRBV4-2 with TRBJ2-3; D unclear. In germline, CDR1 is LGHNA, CDR2 YNFKEQ. The CDR3 spans 14 residues. Deletions cut 5 bases from V and 15 bases from J, with 24 bases between.

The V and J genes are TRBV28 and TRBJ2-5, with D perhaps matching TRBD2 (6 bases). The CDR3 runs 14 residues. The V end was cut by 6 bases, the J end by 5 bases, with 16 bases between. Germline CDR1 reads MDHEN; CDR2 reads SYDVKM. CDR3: CASRSAGEAETQYF. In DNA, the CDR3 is TGTGCCAGCAGATCGGCCGGGGAGGCGGAGACCCAGTACTTC.

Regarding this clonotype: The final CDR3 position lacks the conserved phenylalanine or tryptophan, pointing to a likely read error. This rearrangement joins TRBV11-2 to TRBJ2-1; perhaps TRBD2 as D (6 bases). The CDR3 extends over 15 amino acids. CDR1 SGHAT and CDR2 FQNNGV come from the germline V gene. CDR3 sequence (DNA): TGTGCCAGCTGCTTAGCTGGCGGGACCTACAATGAGCAGTTCCTC. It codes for CASCLAGGTYNEQFL.

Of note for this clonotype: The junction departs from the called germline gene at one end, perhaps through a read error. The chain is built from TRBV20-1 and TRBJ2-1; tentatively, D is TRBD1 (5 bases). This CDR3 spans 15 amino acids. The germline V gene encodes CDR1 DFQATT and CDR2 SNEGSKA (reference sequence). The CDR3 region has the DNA TGCAGTGTTAGGTCCAGCAGGGATATCAACAATGAACAGTTCTTC. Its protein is CSVRSSRDINNEQFF.

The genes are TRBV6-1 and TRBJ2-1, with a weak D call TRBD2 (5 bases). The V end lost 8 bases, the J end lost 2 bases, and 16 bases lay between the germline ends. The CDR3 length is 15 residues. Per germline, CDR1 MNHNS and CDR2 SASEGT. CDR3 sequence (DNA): TGTGCCAGCCGGACTGATTGGGCTACCTACAATGAGCAGTTCTTC. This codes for CASRTDWATYNEQFF.

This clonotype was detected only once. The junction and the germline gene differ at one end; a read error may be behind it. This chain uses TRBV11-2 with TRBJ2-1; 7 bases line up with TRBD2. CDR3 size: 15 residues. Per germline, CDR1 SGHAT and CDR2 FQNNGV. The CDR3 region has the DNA TGTGTCAGCAGCTTAGATCTTTGGGGGGGGACCGGGCAGTTCTTC. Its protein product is CVSSLDLWGGTGQFF.

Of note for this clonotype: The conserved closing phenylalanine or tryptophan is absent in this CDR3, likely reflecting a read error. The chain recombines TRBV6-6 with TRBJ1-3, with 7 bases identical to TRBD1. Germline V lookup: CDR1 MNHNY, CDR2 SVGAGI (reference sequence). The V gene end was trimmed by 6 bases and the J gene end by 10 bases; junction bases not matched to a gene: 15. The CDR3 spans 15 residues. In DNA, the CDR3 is TGTGCCAGCAGACCTGACAGGGAAAAAGGCTGGACCATATATTTG. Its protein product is CASRPDREKGWTIYL.

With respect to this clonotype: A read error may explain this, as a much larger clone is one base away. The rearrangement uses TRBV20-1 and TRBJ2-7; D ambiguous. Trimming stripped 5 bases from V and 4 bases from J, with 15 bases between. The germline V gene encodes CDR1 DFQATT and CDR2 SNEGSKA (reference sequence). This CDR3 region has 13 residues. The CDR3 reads CSAQNSDSYEQYV. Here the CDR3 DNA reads TGCAGTGCTCAGAACTCAGACTCGTACGAGCAGTACGTC.

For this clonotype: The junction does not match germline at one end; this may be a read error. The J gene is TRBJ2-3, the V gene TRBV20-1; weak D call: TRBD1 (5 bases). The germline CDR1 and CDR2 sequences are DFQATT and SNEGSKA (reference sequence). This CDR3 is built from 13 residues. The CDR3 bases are TGCTGTGCTAGACCACAGGTCACAGATACGCAGTATTTT. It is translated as CCARPQVTDTQYF.

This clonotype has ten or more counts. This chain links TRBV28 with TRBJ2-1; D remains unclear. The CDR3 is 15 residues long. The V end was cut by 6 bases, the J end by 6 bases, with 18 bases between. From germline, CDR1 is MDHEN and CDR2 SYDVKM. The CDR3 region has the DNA TGTGCCAGCAGGTTGCCGCAATCCTCTTCCAATGAGCAGTTCTTC. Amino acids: CASRLPQSSSNEQFF. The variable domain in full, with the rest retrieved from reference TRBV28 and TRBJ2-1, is DVKVTQSSRYLVKRTGEKVFLECVQDMDHENMFWYRQDPGLGLRLIYFSYDVKMKEKGDIPEGYSVSREKKERFSLILESASTNQTSMYLCASRLPQSSSNEQFFGPGTRLTVL.

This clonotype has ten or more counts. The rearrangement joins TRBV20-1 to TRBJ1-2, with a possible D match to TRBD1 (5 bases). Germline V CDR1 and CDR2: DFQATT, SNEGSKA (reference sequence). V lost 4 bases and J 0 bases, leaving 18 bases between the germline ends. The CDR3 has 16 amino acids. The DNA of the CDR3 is TGCAGTGCTATGGGGGACCGAATCCTTACTAACTATGGCTACACCTTC. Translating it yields CSAMGDRILTNYGYTF.

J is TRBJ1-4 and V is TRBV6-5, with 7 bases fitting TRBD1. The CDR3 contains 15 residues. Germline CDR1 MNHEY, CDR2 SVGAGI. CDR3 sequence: CTKRPTGVNNEKLFF. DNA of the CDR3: TGTACCAAAAGACCTACAGGGGTTAATAATGAAAAACTGTTTTTT.

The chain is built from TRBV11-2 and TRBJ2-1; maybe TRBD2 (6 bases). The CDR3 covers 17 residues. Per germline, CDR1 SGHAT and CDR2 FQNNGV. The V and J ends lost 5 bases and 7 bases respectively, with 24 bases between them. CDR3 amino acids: CASSQGPVNGSYNEQFF. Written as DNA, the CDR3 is TGTGCCAGCAGCCAAGGCCCGGTTAACGGGAGTTATAATGAGCAGTTCTTC.

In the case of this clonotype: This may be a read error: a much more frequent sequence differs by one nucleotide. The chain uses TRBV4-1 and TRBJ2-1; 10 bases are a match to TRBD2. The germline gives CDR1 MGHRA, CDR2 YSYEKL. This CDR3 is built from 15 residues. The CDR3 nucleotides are TGCACCAGCAGCCCGGACGCTAGCGGGAGTATTGAGCAGTTCTTC. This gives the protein CTSSPDASGSIEQFF.

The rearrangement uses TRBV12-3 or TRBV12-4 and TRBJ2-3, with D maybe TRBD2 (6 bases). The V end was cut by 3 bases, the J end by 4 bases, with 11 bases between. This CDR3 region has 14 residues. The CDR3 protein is CASSLGRDSDTQYF. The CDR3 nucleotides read TGTGCCAGCAGTTTGGGCAGGGACTCAGATACGCAGTATTTT.

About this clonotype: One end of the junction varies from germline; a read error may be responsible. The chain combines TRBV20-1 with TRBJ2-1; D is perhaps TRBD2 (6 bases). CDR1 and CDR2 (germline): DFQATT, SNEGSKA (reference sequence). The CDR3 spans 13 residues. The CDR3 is CSVYGGSYNEQFF. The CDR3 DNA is TGCAGCGTCTACGGGGGTTCCTACAATGAACAGTTCTTC.